The text below deals with one TCR beta chain. The entry originates in a study of OX40 agonist ivuxolimab in advanced cancers. J gave up 2 bases and V 2 bases, and 5 bases lay outside the gene matches. Germline lookup yields CDR1 LNHDA and CDR2 SQIVND (reference sequence). CDR3 length: 15 amino acids. TCRdb's table, derived via immunoSEQ multiplex PCR, lists solely in-frame clones and lacks some. The sample carries approximately 71,000 clones, around 94% recorded once. This sequence was found in an adult with an advanced solid tumor such as melanoma, head and neck, liver or kidney cancer. This sample comprised CD4+ or CD8+ T cells sorted from blood, obtained in a trial of the OX40 agonist ivuxolimab. This chain joins TRBV19 and TRBJ1-1, with 7 bases aligning to TRBD1. This chain's CDR3 is CASSIRTGENTEAFF. The CDR3 bases are TGTGCCAGTAGTATAAGAACAGGGGAAAACACTGAAGCTTTCTTT.